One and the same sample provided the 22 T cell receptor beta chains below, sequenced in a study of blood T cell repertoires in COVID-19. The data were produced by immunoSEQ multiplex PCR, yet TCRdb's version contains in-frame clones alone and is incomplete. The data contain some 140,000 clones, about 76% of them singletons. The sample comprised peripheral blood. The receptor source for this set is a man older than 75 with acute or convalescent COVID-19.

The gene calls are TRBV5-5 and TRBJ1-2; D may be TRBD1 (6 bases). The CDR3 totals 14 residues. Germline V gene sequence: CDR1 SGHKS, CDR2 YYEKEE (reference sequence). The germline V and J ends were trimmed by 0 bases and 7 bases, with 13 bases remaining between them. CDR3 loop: CASSLAGQGLGYTF. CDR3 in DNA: TGTGCCAGCAGCTTGGCGGGGCAGGGGCTTGGCTACACCTTC.

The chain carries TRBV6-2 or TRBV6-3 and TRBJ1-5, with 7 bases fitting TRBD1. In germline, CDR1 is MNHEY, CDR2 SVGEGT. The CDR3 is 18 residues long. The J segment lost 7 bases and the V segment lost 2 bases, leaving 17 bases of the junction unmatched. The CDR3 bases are TGTGCCAGCAGTTACACTCTAGGGGGCGCGTTCGGTTCCCAGCCCCAGCATTTT. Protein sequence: CASSYTLGGAFGSQPQHF.

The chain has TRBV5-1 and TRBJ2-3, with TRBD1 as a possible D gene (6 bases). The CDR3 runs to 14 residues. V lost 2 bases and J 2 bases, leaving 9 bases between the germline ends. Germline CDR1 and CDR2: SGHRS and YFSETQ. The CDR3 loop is CASSFRDNTDTQYF. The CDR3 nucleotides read TGCGCCAGCAGCTTCCGGGACAACACAGATACGCAGTATTTT.

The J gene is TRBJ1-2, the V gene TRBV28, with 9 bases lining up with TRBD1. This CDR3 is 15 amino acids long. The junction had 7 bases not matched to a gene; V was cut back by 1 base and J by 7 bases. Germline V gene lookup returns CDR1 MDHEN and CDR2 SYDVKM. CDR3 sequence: CASSLSGTGTGGYTF. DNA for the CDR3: TGTGCCAGCAGTTTATCCGGGACAGGGACCGGTGGCTACACCTTC.

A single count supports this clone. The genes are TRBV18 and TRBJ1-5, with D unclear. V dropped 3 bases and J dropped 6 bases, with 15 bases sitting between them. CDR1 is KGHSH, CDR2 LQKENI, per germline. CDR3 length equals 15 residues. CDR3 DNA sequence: TGTGCCAGCTCACCCTCCTCATTGGGCAGTCAGCCCCAGCATTTT. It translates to CASSPSSLGSQPQHF. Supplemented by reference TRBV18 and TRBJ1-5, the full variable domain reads NAGVMQNPRHLVRRRGQEARLRCSPMKGHSHVYWYRQLPEEGLKFMVYLQKENIIDESGMPKERFSAEFPKEGPSILRIQQVVRGDSAAYFCASSPSSLGSQPQHFGDGTRLSIL.

This chain's CDR3 is CATSRVDGTVNQPQHF. The CDR3, as DNA: TGTGCCACCAGCAGAGTCGACGGGACAGTCAATCAGCCCCAGCATTTT. V is TRBV15 and J is TRBJ1-5, with 7 bases fitting TRBD1. The CDR3 is 16 amino acids. Germline V lookup: CDR1 LNHNV, CDR2 YYDKDF (reference sequence). The V and J ends lost 1 base and 3 bases, in that order; junction bases with no gene match: 6.

The CDR3 nucleotides read TGTGCCTGGAGTGCAGGAAGTACTGAAGCTTTCTTT. It encodes CAWSAGSTEAFF. The genes are TRBV30 and TRBJ1-1, with D uncertain. V lost 1 base to trimming and J lost 5 bases, with 8 bases between them. The CDR3 covers 12 residues. From germline, CDR1 is GTSNPN and CDR2 SVGIG (reference sequence).

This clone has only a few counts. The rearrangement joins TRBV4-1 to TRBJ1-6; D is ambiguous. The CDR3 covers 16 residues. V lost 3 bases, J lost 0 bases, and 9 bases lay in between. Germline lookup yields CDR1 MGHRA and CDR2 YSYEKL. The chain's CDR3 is CASSQTQSSYNSPLHF. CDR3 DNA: TGCGCCAGCAGCCAGACACAGAGCTCCTATAATTCACCCCTCCACTTT.

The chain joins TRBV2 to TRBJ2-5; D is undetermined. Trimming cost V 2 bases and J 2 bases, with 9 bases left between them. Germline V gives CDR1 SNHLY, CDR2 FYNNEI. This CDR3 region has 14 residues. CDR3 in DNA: TGTGCCAGCAGTGAACAGCGCGGACAAGAGACCCAGTACTTC. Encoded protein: CASSEQRGQETQYF.

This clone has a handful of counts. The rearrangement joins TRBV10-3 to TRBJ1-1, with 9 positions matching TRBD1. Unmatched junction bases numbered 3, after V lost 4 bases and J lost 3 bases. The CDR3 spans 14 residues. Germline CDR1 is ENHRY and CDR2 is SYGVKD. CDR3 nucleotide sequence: TGTGCCATCAGTGTAACAGGGGGCCACACTGAAGCTTTCTTT. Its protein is CAISVTGGHTEAFF.

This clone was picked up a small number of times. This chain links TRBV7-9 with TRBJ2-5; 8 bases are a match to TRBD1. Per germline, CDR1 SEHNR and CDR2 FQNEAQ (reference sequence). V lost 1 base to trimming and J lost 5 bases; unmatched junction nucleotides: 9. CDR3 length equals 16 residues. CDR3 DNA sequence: TGTGCCAGCAGCTTAGGCGGGCAGGGGGCCGGCGAGACCCAGTACTTC. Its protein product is CASSLGGQGAGETQYF. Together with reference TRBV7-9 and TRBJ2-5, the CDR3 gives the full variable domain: DTGVSQNPRHKITKRGQNVTFRCDPISEHNRLYWYRQTLGQGPEFLTYFQNEAQLEKSRLLSDRFSAERPKGSFSTLEIQRTEQGDSAMYLCASSLGGQGAGETQYFGPGTRLLVL.

CDR3 coding DNA: TGTGCCAGCAGTGAAGGGGGACAGGGAAGAAACACCATATATTTT. Protein product: CASSEGGQGRNTIYF. The chain carries TRBV6-1 and TRBJ1-3; 9 bases match TRBD1. CDR3 size: 15 residues. The V and J ends lost 1 base and 5 bases, in that order; junction bases with no gene match: 3. The germline V gene encodes CDR1 MNHNS and CDR2 SASEGT.

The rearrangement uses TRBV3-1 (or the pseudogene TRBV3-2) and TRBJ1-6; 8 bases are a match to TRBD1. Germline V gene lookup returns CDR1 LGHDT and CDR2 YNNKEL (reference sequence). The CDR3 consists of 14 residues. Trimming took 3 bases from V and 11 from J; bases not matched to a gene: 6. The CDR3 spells CASSHRQGLTPLHF. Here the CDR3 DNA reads TGTGCCAGCAGCCATCGACAGGGGTTAACACCCCTCCACTTT.

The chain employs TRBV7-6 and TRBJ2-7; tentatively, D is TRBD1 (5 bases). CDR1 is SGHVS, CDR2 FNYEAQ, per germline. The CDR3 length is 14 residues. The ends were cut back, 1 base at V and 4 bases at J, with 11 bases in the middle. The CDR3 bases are TGTGCCAGCAGCTTAGGGGGCCTGGAATACGAGCAGTACTTC. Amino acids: CASSLGGLEYEQYF.

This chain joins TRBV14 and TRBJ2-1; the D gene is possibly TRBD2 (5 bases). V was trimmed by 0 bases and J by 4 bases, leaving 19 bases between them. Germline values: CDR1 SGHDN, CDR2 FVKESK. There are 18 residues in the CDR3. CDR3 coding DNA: TGTGCCAGCAGCCAAGATAAGGCTAGCTCTGACTGGTACAATGAGCAGTTCTTC. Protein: CASSQDKASSDWYNEQFF.

CDR3 loop: CASFGGTANYGYTF. CDR3 sequence (DNA): TGTGCCAGTTTTGGGGGGACGGCTAACTATGGCTACACCTTC. The chain employs TRBV28 and TRBJ1-2, with D possibly being TRBD1 (5 bases). Germline V gene data show CDR1 as MDHEN and CDR2 as SYDVKM. The CDR3 is made up of 14 amino acids. Deletions cut 9 bases from V and 0 bases from J, with 14 bases between.

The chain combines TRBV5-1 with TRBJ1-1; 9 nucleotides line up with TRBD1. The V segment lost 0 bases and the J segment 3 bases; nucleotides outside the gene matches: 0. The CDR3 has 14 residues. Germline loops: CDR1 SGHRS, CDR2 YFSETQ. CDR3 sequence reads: CASSLGDRDTEAFF. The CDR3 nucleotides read TGCGCCAGCAGCTTGGGGGACAGGGACACTGAAGCTTTCTTT.

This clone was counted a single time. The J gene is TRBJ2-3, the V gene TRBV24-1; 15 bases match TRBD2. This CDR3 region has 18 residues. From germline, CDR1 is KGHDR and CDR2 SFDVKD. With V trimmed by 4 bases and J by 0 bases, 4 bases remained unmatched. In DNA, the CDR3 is TGTGCCACCAGTGACCCGGGACTAGCGGGGGGAAGCACAGATACGCAGTATTTT. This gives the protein CATSDPGLAGGSTDTQYF.

The CDR3 sequence is CAISGDRDGYEQYF. The CDR3 bases are TGTGCCATCAGTGGGGACAGGGACGGCTACGAGCAGTACTTC. The chain uses TRBV10-3 and TRBJ2-7, with 9 bases aligning to TRBD1. J lost 3 bases, V lost 4 bases, and 4 bases had no gene match. The CDR3 extends over 14 amino acids. Germline assignment: CDR1 ENHRY and CDR2 SYGVKD.

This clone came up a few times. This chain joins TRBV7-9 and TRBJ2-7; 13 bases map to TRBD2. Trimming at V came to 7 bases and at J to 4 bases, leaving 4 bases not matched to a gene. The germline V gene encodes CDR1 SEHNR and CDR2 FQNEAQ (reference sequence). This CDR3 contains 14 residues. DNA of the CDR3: TGTGCCAGCACCCGGACTAGCGGGGGATACGAGCAGTACTTC. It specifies CASTRTSGGYEQYF.

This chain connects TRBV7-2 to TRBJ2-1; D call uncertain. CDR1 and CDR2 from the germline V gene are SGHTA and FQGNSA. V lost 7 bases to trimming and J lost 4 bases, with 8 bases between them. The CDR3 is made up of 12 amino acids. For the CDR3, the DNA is TGTGCCAGCAACACCGGGTACAATGAGCAGTTCTTC. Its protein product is CASNTGYNEQFF.

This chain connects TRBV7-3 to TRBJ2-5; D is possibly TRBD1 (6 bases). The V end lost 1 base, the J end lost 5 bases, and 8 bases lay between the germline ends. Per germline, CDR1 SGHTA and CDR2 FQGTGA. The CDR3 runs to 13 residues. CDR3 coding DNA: TGTGCCAGCAGCTTAATCCAGGGGGAGACCCAGTACTTC. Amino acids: CASSLIQGETQYF.